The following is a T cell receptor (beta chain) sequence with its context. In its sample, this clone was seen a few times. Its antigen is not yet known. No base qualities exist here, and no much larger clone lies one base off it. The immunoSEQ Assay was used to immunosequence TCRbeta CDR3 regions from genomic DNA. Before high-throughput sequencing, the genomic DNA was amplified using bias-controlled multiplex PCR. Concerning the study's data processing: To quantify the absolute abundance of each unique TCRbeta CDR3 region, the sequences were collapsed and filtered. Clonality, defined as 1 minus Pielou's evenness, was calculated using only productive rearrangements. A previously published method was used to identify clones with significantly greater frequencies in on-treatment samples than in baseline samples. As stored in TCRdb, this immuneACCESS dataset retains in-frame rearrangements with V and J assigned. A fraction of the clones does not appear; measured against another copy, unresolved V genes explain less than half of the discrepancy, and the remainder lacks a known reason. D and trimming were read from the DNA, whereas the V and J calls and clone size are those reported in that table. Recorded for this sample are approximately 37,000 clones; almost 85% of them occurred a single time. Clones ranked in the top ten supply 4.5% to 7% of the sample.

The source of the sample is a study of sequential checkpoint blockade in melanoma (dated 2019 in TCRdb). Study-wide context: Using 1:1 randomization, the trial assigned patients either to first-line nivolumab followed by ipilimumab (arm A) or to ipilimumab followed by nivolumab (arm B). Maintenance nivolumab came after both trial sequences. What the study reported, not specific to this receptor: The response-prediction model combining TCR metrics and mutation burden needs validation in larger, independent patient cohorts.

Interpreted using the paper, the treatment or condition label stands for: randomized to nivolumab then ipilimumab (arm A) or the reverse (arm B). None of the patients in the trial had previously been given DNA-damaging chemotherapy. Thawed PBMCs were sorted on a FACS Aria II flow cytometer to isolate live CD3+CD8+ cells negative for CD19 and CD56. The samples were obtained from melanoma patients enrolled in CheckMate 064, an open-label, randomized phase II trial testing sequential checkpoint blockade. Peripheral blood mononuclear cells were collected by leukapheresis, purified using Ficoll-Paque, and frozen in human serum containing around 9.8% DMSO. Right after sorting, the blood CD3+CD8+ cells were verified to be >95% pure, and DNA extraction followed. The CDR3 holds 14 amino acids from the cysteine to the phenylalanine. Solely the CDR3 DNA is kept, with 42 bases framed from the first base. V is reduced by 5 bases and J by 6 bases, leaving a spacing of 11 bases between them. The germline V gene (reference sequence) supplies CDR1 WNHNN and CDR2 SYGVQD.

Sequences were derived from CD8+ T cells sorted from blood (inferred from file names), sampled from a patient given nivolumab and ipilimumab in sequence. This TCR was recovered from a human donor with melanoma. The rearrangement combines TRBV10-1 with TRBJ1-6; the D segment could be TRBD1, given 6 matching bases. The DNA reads TGCGCCAGCAGTCCGGACAGCCTTAATTCACCCCTCCACTTT. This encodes CASSPDSLNSPLHF.